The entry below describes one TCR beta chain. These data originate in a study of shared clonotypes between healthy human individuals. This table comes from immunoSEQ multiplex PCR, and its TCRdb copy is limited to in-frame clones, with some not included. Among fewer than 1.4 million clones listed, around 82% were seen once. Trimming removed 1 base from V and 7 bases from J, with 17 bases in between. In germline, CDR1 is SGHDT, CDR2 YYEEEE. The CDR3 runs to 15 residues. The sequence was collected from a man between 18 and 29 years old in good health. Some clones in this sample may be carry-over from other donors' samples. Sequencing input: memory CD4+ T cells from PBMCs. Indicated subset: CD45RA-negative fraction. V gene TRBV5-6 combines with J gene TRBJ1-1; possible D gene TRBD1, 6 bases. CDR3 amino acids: CASSLFSAGASEAFF. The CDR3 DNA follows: TGTGCCAGCAGCTTGTTTTCCGCAGGGGCCAGTGAAGCTTTCTTT.